The next 23 T cell receptor beta chains were all read from a single sample in a study of radiation and T cells in renal cell carcinoma. Time point described: blood 4 weeks post-SBRT, at nephrectomy. The treatment: 15 Gy SBRT to primary tumor, nephrectomy 4 weeks later. Data came from immunoSEQ multiplex PCR; TCRdb stores just in-frame clones and leaves some out. The sample includes tens of thousands of clones, about 84% of them seen just once. The sample in question was blood, obtained from a patient whose treatment included radiotherapy and nephrectomy. The receptor set was obtained from a man aged 55 to 70 with renal cell carcinoma.

This clone has only one observation. V is TRBV6-5 and J is TRBJ2-7; 7 bases map to TRBD1. From germline, CDR1 is MNHEY and CDR2 SVGAGI. This CDR3 comprises 11 residues. The J segment lost 12 bases and the V segment lost 8 bases, leaving 10 bases of the junction unmatched. The CDR3 sequence is CASQTGAAMYF. The CDR3 nucleotides read TGTGCCAGCCAAACAGGGGCCGCGATGTACTTC.

This chain links TRBV5-5 with TRBJ2-7; 8 nucleotides line up with TRBD1. Germline CDR1 and CDR2: SGHKS and YYEKEE (reference sequence). The CDR3 spans 14 residues. Trimming took 4 bases from V and 4 from J; bases not matched to a gene: 7. The CDR3 spells CASSRQGTGYEQYF. In nucleotides, the CDR3 is TGTGCCAGCAGCCGACAGGGGACTGGTTACGAGCAGTACTTC.

V is TRBV6-1 and J is TRBJ1-2; D not certain. CDR3 length: 13 residues. Germline assignment: CDR1 MNHNS and CDR2 SASEGT. Trimming removed 8 bases from V and 4 bases from J, with 14 bases in between. CDR3 residues: CASAAGASYGYTF. For the CDR3, the DNA is TGTGCCAGCGCAGCGGGAGCTAGCTATGGCTACACCTTC.

The chain couples TRBV27 to TRBJ1-2; perhaps TRBD1 as D (6 bases). Between the trimmed V and J ends, which lost 4 bases and 2 bases, there was a span of 11 bases. There are 14 residues in the CDR3. Per germline, CDR1 MNHEY and CDR2 SMNVEV (reference sequence). The CDR3 sequence: CASSSHRVNYGYTF. The CDR3 DNA reads TGTGCCAGCAGTTCGCACAGGGTAAACTATGGCTACACCTTC.

This clone was counted a few times. The chain uses TRBV30 and TRBJ1-2; possible D gene TRBD1, 5 bases. The germline gives CDR1 GTSNPN, CDR2 SVGIG (reference sequence). The CDR3 has 11 amino acids. V shed 3 bases and J shed 8 bases, with 10 bases lying between them. CDR3 in DNA: TGTGCCTGGAGGGGGCGGGCGGGCTACACCTTC. Translation: CAWRGRAGYTF. Drawing the rest from reference TRBV30 and TRBJ1-2, the complete variable domain is SQTIHQWPATLVQPVGSPLSLECTVEGTSNPNLYWYRQAAGRGLQLLFYSVGIGQISSEVPQNLSASRPQDRQFILSSKKLLLSDSGFYLCAWRGRAGYTFGSGTRLTVV.

The table lists this clone with a count of one. The chain couples TRBV7-9 to TRBJ1-3, with D perhaps matching TRBD1 (5 bases). Trimming removed 3 bases from V and 3 bases from J, with 9 bases in between. Germline values: CDR1 SEHNR, CDR2 FQNEAQ (reference sequence). The CDR3 length is 14 residues. CDR3 region: CASSFGTGGNTIYF. The CDR3 DNA is TGTGCCAGCAGCTTCGGGACGGGTGGAAACACCATATATTTT.

V gene TRBV6-1 combines with J gene TRBJ1-1; D is perhaps TRBD1 (5 bases). The CDR3 has 14 amino acids. The V end lost 6 bases, the J end lost 5 bases, and 16 bases lay between the germline ends. In germline, CDR1 is MNHNS, CDR2 SASEGT. The CDR3 DNA is TGTGCCAGCAGGTTAGAGGAATGGGGGACTGAAGCTTTCTTT. Amino acids: CASRLEEWGTEAFF.

On this clone: Other DNA sequences in this sample translate to the same CDR3. The chain links TRBV19 to TRBJ2-7; D is perhaps TRBD2 (6 bases). CDR1 is LNHDA and CDR2 is SQIVND in the germline V gene (reference sequence). CDR3 length: 15 amino acids. V was pared by 5 bases and J by 0 bases, with 14 bases between. The CDR3 loop reads CASSPVEGLSYEQYF. CDR3 in DNA: TGTGCCAGTAGTCCGGTAGAGGGACTCTCCTACGAGCAGTACTTC.

In this sample, this clone turned up once. The genes are TRBV5-1 and TRBJ2-1; D is possibly TRBD2 (6 bases). The germline V gene has CDR1 SGHRS and CDR2 YFSETQ. This CDR3 is 15 amino acids long. V lost 0 bases and J lost 4, with 11 bases in between. The CDR3 sequence: CASSLVVGGYNEQFF. The CDR3 DNA reads as TGCGCCAGCAGCTTGGTCGTTGGGGGGTACAATGAGCAGTTCTTC.

This clone was detected only a few times. The V gene is TRBV12-5, the J gene TRBJ1-5; D might be TRBD1 (5 bases). The CDR3 length is 12 residues. CDR1 and CDR2 (germline): LGHNT, FRNRAP. Trimming took off 6 bases at V and 6 bases at J, with 9 bases between the two ends. The CDR3 here is CASGGGGQPQHF. The CDR3 DNA reads as TGTGCTAGTGGCGGTGGGGGTCAGCCCCAGCATTTT.

The rearrangement joins TRBV7-9 to TRBJ2-4; D is possibly TRBD2 (6 bases). The germline gives CDR1 SEHNR, CDR2 FQNEAQ (reference sequence). This CDR3 has 17 residues. Trimming removed 6 bases from V and 6 bases from J, with 24 bases in between. CDR3 coding DNA: TGTGCCAGCAGTCATGGGGTAGAATGGGGGGTTCGAAACATTCAGTACTTC. Its translation: CASSHGVEWGVRNIQYF.

The V gene is TRBV30, the J gene TRBJ1-6; TRBD1 matches at 7 bases. Germline V gene lookup returns CDR1 GTSNPN and CDR2 SVGIG (reference sequence). J lost 3 bases, V lost 6 bases, and 5 bases had no gene match. The length of the CDR3 is 14 residues. The CDR3 reads CACHDRDYNSPLHF. For the CDR3, the DNA is TGTGCCTGTCACGACAGGGACTATAATTCACCCCTCCACTTT.

The rearrangement links TRBV7-2 to TRBJ2-7, with TRBD2 matching over 9 bases. J was trimmed by 3 bases and V by 5 bases; bases with no gene match: 5. Germline V gene data show CDR1 as SGHTA and CDR2 as FQGNSA. The CDR3 length is 14 residues. The CDR3, as DNA: TGTGCCAGCAGCCGTCTAGCGGGAAGCTACGAGCAGTACTTC. Translated: CASSRLAGSYEQYF.

V gene TRBV9 combines with J gene TRBJ2-7; D may correspond to TRBD1 or TRBD2 (6 bases each). The CDR3 totals 14 residues. From germline, CDR1 is SGDLS and CDR2 YYNGEE. V lost 0 bases, J lost 0 bases, and 7 bases lay in between. The CDR3 reads CASSVAGASYEQYF. The CDR3 region has the DNA TGTGCCAGCAGCGTAGCGGGGGCCTCCTACGAGCAGTACTTC.

V is TRBV7-2 and J is TRBJ1-1, with unresolved D. Trimming cost V 8 bases and J 4 bases, with 14 bases left between them. Per germline, CDR1 SGHTA and CDR2 FQGNSA. The CDR3 consists of 13 residues. This CDR3 is CASGLAESTEAFF. DNA of the CDR3: TGTGCCAGCGGCCTAGCAGAGTCCACTGAAGCTTTCTTT.

This clone was observed once. The chain couples TRBV27 to TRBJ2-7; tentatively, D is TRBD1 or TRBD2 (6 bases each). Deletions cut 2 bases from V and 4 bases from J, with 12 bases between. This CDR3 has 14 residues. The germline CDR1 and CDR2 sequences are MNHEY and SMNVEV (reference sequence). The CDR3 sequence is CASSLGGRGYEQYF. The DNA of the CDR3 is TGTGCCAGCAGTTTAGGGGGGCGCGGGTACGAGCAGTACTTC.

The CDR3 spells CASSSERANYGYTF. The CDR3 nucleotides read TGCGCCAGCAGCTCCGAGCGGGCTAACTATGGCTACACCTTC. The V call is TRBV5-1, the J call TRBJ1-2; D is uncertain. The CDR3 contains 14 residues. V lost 3 bases and J lost 0, with 9 bases in between. Germline CDR1 reads SGHRS; CDR2 reads YFSETQ.

The V call is TRBV19, the J call TRBJ1-4; no definite D call. The germline V and J ends were trimmed by 5 bases and 8 bases, with 15 bases remaining between them. CDR3 length equals 14 residues. CDR1 LNHDA and CDR2 SQIVND come from the germline V gene (reference sequence). This chain's CDR3 is CASSVGGAREKLFF. CDR3 coding DNA: TGTGCCAGTAGTGTTGGAGGCGCCCGAGAAAAACTGTTTTTT.

The rearrangement uses TRBV5-1 and TRBJ2-3; D not certain. The germline CDR1 and CDR2 sequences are SGHRS and YFSETQ. CDR3 length equals 16 residues. The germline V and J ends were trimmed by 0 bases and 10 bases, with 21 bases remaining between them. The CDR3 DNA reads as TGCGCCAGCAGCTTGGCCCGAGGTCCCACGAACTTAGCGCAGTATTTT. Residues: CASSLARGPTNLAQYF.

The CDR3 DNA reads TGCGCCAGCAGCCCCGGAAGGGGTGAAAAACTGTTTTTT. Amino acid sequence: CASSPGRGEKLFF. This chain links TRBV5-1 with TRBJ1-4, with a weak D call TRBD1 (5 bases). Germline assignment: CDR1 SGHRS and CDR2 YFSETQ. There are 13 residues in the CDR3. The ends were cut back, 4 bases at V and 7 bases at J, with 11 bases in the middle.

The chain uses TRBV4-1 and TRBJ1-3; no reliable D call. Germline V lookup: CDR1 MGHRA, CDR2 YSYEKL. This CDR3 contains 17 residues. V dropped 0 bases and J dropped 0 bases, with 12 bases sitting between them. The CDR3 DNA reads as TGCGCCAGCAGCCAAGATCATCCGCACACCTCTGGAAACACCATATATTTT. This sequence encodes CASSQDHPHTSGNTIYF.

The rearrangement uses TRBV5-5 and TRBJ2-5; D might be TRBD1 (8 bases). There are 16 residues in the CDR3. V lost 3 bases to trimming and J lost 4 bases, with 19 bases between them. Germline V lookup: CDR1 SGHKS, CDR2 YYEKEE (reference sequence). The CDR3 region is CASSSRQGTGGETQYF. The CDR3, as DNA: TGTGCCAGCAGCTCTCGACAGGGGACGGGAGGAGAGACCCAGTACTTC.

This clone was seen many times. The chain employs TRBV7-9 and TRBJ2-7, with TRBD1 as a possible D gene (6 bases). The germline V and J ends were trimmed by 2 bases and 2 bases, with 10 bases remaining between them. CDR3 length: 14 amino acids. The V gene's germline CDR1 is SEHNR and CDR2 FQNEAQ (reference sequence). CDR3 coding DNA: TGTGCCAGCAGCTTATGGGGGCTCCCCTACGAGCAGTACTTC. This encodes CASSLWGLPYEQYF.